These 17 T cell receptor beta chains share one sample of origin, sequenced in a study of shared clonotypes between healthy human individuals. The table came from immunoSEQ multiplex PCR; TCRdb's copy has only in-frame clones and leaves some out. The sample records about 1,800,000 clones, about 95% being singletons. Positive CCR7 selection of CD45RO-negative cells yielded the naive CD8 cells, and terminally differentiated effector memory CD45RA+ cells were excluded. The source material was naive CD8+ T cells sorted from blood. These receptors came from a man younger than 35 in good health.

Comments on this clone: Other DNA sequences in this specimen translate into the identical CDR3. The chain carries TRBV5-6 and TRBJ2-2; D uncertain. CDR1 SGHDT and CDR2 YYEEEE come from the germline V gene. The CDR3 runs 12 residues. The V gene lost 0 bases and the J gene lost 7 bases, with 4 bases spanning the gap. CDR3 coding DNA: TGTGCCAGCAGCTTGGGTAGCGGGGAGCTGTTTTTT. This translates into CASSLGSGELFF.

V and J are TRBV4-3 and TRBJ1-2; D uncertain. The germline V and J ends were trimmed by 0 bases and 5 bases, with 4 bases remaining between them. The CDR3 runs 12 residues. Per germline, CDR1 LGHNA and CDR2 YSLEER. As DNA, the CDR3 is TGCGCCAGCAGCCAAGATCGTTATGGCTACACCTTC. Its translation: CASSQDRYGYTF.

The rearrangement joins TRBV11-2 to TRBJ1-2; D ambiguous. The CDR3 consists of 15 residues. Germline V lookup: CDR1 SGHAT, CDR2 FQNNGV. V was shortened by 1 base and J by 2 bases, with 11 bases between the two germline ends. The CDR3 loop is CASSLGGEHNYGYTF. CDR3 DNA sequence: TGTGCCAGCAGCTTAGGTGGGGAGCACAACTATGGCTACACCTTC. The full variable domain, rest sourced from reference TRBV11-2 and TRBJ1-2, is EAGVAQSPRYKIIEKRQSVAFWCNPISGHATLYWYQQILGQGPKLLIQFQNNGVVDDSQLPKDRFSAERLKGVDSTLKIQPAKLEDSAVYLCASSLGGEHNYGYTFGSGTRLTVV.

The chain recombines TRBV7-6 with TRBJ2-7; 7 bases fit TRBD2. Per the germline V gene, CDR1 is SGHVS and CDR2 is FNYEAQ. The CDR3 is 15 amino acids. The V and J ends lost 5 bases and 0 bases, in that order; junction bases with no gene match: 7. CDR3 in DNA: TGTGCCAGCAGCCCCGCTAGCGGCCACTCCTACGAGCAGTACTTC. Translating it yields CASSPASGHSYEQYF. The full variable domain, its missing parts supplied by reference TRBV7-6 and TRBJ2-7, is GAGVSQSPRYKVTKRGQDVALRCDPISGHVSLYWYRQALGQGPEFLTYFNYEAQQDKSGLPNDRFSAERPEGSISTLTIQRTEQRDSAMYRCASSPASGHSYEQYFGPGTRLTVT.

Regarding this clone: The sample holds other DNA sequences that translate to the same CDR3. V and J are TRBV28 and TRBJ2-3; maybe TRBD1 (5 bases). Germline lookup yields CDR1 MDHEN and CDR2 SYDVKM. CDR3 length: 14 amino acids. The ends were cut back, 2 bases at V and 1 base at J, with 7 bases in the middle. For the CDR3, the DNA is TGTGCCAGCAGTTTAACAGGAGGCACAGATACGCAGTATTTT. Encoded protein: CASSLTGGTDTQYF.

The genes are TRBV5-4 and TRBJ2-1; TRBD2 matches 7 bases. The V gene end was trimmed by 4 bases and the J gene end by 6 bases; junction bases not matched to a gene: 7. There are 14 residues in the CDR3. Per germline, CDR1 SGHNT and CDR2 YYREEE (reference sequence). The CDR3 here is CASSSSRGSNEQFF. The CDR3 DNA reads TGTGCCAGCAGCAGCAGTCGCGGGAGCAATGAGCAGTTCTTC.

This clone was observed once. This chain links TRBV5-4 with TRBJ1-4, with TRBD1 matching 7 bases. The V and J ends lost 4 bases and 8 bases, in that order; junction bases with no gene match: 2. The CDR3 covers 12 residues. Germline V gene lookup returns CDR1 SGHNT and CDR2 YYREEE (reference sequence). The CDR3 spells CASSEDREKLFF. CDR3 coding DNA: TGTGCCAGCAGCGAGGACAGGGAAAAACTGTTTTTT.

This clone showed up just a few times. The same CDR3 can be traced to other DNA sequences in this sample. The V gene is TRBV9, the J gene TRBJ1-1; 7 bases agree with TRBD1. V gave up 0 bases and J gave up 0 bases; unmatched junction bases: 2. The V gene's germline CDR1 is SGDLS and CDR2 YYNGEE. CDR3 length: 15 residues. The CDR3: CASSVEGTVNTEAFF. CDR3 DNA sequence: TGTGCCAGCAGCGTAGAAGGGACAGTGAACACTGAAGCTTTCTTT.

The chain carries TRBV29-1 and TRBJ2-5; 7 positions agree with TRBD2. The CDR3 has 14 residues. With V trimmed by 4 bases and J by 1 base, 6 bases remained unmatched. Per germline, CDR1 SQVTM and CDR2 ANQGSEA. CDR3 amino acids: CSVVLAGVQETQYF. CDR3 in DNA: TGCAGCGTTGTTCTGGCGGGAGTCCAAGAGACCCAGTACTTC.

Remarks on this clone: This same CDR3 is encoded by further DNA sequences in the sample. This chain's CDR3 is CASSLSGDSYEQYF. For the CDR3, the DNA is TGTGCCAGCAGTTTAAGTGGGGACTCCTACGAGCAGTACTTC. This chain joins TRBV27 and TRBJ2-7, with D hard to call. Trimming removed 2 bases from V and 0 bases from J, with 8 bases in between. This CDR3 spans 14 amino acids. The germline gives CDR1 MNHEY, CDR2 SMNVEV (reference sequence).

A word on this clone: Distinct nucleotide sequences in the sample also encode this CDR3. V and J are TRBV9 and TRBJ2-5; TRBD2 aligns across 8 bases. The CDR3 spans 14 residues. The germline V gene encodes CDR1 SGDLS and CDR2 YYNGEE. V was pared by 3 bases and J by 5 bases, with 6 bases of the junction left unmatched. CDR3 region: CASSAPGGAETQYF. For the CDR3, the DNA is TGTGCCAGCAGCGCCCCCGGGGGGGCGGAGACCCAGTACTTC.

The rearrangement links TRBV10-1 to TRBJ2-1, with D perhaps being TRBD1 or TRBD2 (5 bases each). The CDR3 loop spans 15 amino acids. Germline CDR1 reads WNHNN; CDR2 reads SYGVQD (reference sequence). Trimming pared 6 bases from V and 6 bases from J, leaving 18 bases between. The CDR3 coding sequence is TGCGCCAGCAGGGACTCCCGGGACCCGGGCAATGAGCAGTTCTTC. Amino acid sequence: CASRDSRDPGNEQFF.

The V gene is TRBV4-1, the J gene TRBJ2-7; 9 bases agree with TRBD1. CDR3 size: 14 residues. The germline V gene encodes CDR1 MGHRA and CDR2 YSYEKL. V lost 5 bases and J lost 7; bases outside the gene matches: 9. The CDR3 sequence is CASSYRDRAGEQYF. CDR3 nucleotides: TGCGCCAGCAGCTACCGGGACAGGGCTGGAGAGCAGTACTTC.

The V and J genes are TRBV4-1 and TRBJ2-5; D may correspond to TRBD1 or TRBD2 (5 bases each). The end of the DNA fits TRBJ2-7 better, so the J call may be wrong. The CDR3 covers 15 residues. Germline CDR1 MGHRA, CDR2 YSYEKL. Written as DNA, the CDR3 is TGCGCCAGCAGCCAAGATATGAGAGGGGACTACGAGCAGTACTTC. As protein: CASSQDMRGDYEQYF.

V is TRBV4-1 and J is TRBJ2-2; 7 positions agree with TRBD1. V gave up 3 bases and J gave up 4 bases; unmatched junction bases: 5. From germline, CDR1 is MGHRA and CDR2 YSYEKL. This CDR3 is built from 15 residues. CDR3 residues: CASSQGTVSTGELFF. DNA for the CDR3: TGCGCCAGCAGCCAGGGGACAGTCTCCACCGGGGAGCTGTTTTTT.

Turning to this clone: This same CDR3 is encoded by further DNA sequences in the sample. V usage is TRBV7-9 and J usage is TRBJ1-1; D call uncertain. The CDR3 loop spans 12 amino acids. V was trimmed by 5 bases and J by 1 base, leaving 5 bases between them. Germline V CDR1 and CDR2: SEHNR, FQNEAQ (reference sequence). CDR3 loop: CASSLQNTEAFF. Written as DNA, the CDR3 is TGTGCCAGCAGCCTACAGAACACTGAAGCTTTCTTT.

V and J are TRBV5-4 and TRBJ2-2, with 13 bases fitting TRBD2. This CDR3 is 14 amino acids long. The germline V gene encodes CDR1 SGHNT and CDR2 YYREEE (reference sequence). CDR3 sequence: CVTSGGTGTGELFF. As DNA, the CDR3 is TGTGTGACTAGCGGGGGGACGGGCACCGGGGAGCTGTTTTTT.